This T cell receptor beta chain was captured by sequencing in a study of blood T cell repertoires in COVID-19. Study as a whole: Some COVID-19 samples were acute and others convalescent; all came from the United States, Italy and Spain. Nucleic acid was either cDNA or gDNA, and it came from T cells, B-cell-depleted T cells, or PBMCs.

Exposed study participants had met a COVID-19 case within 2 weeks before entry. Source study methods: Quantification of nucleated cells was approximated via reference gene primer amplification. This table comes from immunoSEQ multiplex PCR, and its TCRdb copy is limited to in-frame clones, with some not included. That table supplies the V and J calls and clone size; D and trimming were determined from the DNA. The table lists 350,000 to 450,000 clones, around nine tenths of them singletons. The receptor was isolated from a woman younger than 30 who had been exposed to COVID-19. What was sequenced was PBMCs or T cells enriched from blood (not recorded which).

The CDR3 is CASSSGSGELFF. CDR3 in DNA: TGTGCCAGCAGTTCGGGGTCCGGGGAGCTGTTTTTT. The gene calls are TRBV28 and TRBJ2-2; D is possibly TRBD2 (5 bases). CDR3 length equals 12 residues. Germline CDR1 is MDHEN and CDR2 is SYDVKM. The ends were cut back, 4 bases at V and 6 bases at J, with 6 bases in the middle.